This T cell receptor (beta chain) stems from a study of blood T cell repertoires in COVID-19. Study-wide context: Sources were T cells, B-cell-depleted T cells, or PBMCs; the material itself was cDNA or gDNA.

This CDR3 contains 16 residues. V trimming: 2 bases; J trimming: 4 bases; junction bases outside the gene matches: 7. CDR1 is SGHNT and CDR2 is YYREEE in the germline V gene (reference sequence). Authors' processing steps: Using reference gene primer amplification, nucleated cell counts were estimated. Only in-frame clones appear in the TCRdb table, and some are missing; sequencing was by immunoSEQ multiplex PCR. D and trimming come from the DNA, and the V and J calls and clone size come from that table. The data show roughly 52,000 clones, with roughly 90% seen just once and around 20% held by the top ten.

This chain connects TRBV5-4 to TRBJ2-1; 9 bases agree with TRBD2. The source material was peripheral blood. The receptor comes from a human donor in a cohort sampled during active COVID-19. The CDR3 DNA sequence: TGTGCCAGCAGCTTTAGCGGGGGCCGTCTTTACAATGAGCAGTTCTTC. It is translated as CASSFSGGRLYNEQFF.